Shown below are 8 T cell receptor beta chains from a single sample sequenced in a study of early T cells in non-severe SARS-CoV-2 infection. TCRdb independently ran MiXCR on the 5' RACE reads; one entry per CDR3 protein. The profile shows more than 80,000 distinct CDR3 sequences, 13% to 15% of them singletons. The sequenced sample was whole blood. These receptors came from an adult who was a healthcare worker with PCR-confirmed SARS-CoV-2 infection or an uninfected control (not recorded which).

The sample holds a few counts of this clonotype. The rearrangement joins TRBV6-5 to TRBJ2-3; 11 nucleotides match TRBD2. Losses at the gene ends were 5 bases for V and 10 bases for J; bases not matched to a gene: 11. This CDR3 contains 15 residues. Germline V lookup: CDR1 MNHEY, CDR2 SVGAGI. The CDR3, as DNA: TGTGCCAGCAGTCAGCTAGCGGGAGGAAGGAGGGCGCAGTATTTT. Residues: CASSQLAGGRRAQYF.

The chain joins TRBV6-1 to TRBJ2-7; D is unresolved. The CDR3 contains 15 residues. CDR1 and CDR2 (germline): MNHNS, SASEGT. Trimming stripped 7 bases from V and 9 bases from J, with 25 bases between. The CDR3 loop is CASTFRISQRQGQYF. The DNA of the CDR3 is TGTGCCAGCACCTTCCGGATCTCACAAAGGCAAGGGCAGTACTTC.

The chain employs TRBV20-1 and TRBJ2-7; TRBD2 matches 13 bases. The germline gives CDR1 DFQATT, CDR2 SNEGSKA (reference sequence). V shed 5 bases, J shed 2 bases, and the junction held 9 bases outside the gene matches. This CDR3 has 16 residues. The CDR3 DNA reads TGCAGTGCTCGCCCGGGACTAGCGGGACCAACCTACGAGCAGTACTTC. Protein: CSARPGLAGPTYEQYF.

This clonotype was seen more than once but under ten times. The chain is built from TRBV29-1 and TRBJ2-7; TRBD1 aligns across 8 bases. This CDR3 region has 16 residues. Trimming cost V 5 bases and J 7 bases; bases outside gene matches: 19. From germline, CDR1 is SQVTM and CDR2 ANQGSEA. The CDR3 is CSVLTGQGPFGGEQYF. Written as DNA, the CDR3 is TGCAGCGTTCTTACAGGACAGGGACCGTTTGGTGGAGAGCAGTACTTC.

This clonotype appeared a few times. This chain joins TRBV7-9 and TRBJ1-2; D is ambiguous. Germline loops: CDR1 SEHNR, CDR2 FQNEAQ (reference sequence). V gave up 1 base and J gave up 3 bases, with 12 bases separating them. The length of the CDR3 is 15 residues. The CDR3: CASSLVEGLDYGYTF. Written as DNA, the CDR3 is TGTGCCAGCAGCTTAGTCGAGGGTTTGGACTATGGCTACACCTTC. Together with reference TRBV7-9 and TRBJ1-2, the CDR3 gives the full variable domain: DTGVSQNPRHKITKRGQNVTFRCDPISEHNRLYWYRQTLGQGPEFLTYFQNEAQLEKSRLLSDRFSAERPKGSFSTLEIQRTEQGDSAMYLCASSLVEGLDYGYTFGSGTRLTVV.

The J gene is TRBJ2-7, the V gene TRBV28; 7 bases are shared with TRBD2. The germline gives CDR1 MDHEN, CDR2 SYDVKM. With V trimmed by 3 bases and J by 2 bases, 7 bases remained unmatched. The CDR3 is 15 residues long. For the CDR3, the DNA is TGTGCCAGCAGTTTGTTGGGCGGGACTACCTACGAGCAGTACTTC. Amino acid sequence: CASSLLGGTTYEQYF.

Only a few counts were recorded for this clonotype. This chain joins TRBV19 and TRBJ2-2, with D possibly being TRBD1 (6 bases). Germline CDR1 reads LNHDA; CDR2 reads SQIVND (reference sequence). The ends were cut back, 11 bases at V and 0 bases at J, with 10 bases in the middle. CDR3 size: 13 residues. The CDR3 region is CAVDRSNTGELFF. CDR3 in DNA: TGTGCCGTAGACAGGTCGAACACCGGGGAGCTGTTTTTT.

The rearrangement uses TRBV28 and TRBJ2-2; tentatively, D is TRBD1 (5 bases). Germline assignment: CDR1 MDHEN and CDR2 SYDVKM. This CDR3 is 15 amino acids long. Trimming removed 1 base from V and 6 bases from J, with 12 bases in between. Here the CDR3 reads CASSLYRRGPGELFF. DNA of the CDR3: TGTGCCAGCAGTTTATACAGGAGAGGACCCGGGGAGCTGTTTTTT.